This T cell receptor (beta chain) appears in the sequencing data of a study of patients and donors after allogeneic stem cell transplantation. This clonotype was picked up a small number of times. TCRdb ran MiXCR on the RT-PCR reads and lists one entry per CDR3 protein. The sample shows 400,000 to 500,000 distinct CDR3 sequences, 16% of them seen only once. V was pared by 4 bases and J by 7 bases, with 13 bases of the junction left unmatched. CDR1 SGHVS and CDR2 FQNEAQ come from the germline V gene. There are 16 residues in the CDR3. Sequencing was carried out using blood, either unsorted or a sorted T cell fraction (not recorded which). The receptor was isolated from a human donor who was either an allogeneic HSCT recipient or a stem cell or donor lymphocyte infusion donor (not recorded which). It is not recorded whose cells these are; they may come from a transplant donor. This rearrangement joins TRBV7-8 to TRBJ1-5, with 7 bases aligning to TRBD1. CDR3 in DNA: TGTGCCAGCAGCTATGGCGACAGGGTGTTGGGGCAGCCCCAGCATTTT. Protein product: CASSYGDRVLGQPQHF.